The source of this T cell receptor (beta chain) is a study of coeliac disease. General study points: Intraepithelial and lamina propria fractions were not highly pure. TRB repertoires were largely private, with most amino acid sequences found in only one sample. Control samples showed higher TRB and TRG clonality than intraepithelial and lamina propria samples in active celiac disease.

This clone was counted only a few times. Its specificity is unknown. Sequencing used one aliquot of fewer than 650,000 cells per fraction. CDR1 and CDR2 (germline): SGDLS, YYNGEE. The CDR3 covers 14 residues. J lost 6 bases, V lost 0 bases, and 6 bases had no gene match. Assay: immunoSEQ multiplex PCR; the TCRdb copy retains only in-frame clones and omits some. The profile shows 1,300 or so clones, roughly 50% of them singletons. V gene TRBV9 combines with J gene TRBJ2-7; 7 nucleotides agree with TRBD2. The TCR comes from a man between 65 and 85 years old without celiac disease. The sequenced material came from intraepithelial lymphocytes from the gut. Here the CDR3 DNA reads TGTGCCAGCAGCGTAGTAGGCGGGGGATCCGAGCAGTACTTC. Its protein is CASSVVGGGSEQYF.